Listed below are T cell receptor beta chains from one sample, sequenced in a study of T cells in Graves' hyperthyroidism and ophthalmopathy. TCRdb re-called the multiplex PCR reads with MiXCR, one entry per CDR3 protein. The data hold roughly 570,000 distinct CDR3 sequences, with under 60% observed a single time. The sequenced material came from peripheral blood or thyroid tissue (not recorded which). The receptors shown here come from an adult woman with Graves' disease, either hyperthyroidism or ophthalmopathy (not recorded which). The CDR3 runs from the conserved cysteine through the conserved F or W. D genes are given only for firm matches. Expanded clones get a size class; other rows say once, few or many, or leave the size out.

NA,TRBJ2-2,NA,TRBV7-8,TGTGCCAGCAGCTCCTCCCCGGACAGGGAGGGAGGCGGGGAGCTGTTTTTT,CASSSSPDREGGGELFF
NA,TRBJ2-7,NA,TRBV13,TGTGCCAGCAGCTTAGGAACGAACCCCTACGAGCAGTACTTC,CASSLGTNPYEQYF
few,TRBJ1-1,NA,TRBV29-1,TGCAGCGTAGGACAGCTAGGGACTGAAGCTTTCTTT,CSVGQLGTEAFF
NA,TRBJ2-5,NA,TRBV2,TGTGCCAGCAGTGTAGGAGGGACGCGCGGGACCCAGTACTTC,CASSVGGTRGTQYF
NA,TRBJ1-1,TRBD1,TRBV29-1,TGCAGCGTGGGCAGGGGGCAGTACACTGAAGCTTTCTTT,CSVGRGQYTEAFF
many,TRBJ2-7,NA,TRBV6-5,TGTGCCAGCAGGCGGGACAGTCTGAACGAGCAGTACTTC,CASRRDSLNEQYF
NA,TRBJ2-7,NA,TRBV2,TGTGCCAGCAGTGACGTGGCGGTTTCCTACGAGCAGTACTTC,CASSDVAVSYEQYF
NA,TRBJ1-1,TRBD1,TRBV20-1,TGCAGTGCTAGTAGACAGGGCCAGACTGAAGCTTTCTTT,CSASRQGQTEAFF
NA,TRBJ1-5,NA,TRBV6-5,TGTGCCAGCAGTTACTCTGGGGGAGCAACGCCCCAGCATTTT,CASSYSGGATPQHF
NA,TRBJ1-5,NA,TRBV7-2,TGTGCCAGCAGCTTACGGAAGGGAAGCAATCAGCCCCAGCATTTT,CASSLRKGSNQPQHF
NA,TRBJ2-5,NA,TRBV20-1,TGCAGAGGCCGACGGGGGAGAGAGACCCAGTACTTC,CRGRRGRETQYF
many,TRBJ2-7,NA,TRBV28,TGTGCCAGCATCCCCCCGGGGGGCGCGGTGTACGAGCAGTACTTC,CASIPPGGAVYEQYF
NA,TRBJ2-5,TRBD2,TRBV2,TGTGCCAGCAGTGAAGCTGGACTAGCGGGAGGATGTGAGACCCAGTACTTC,CASSEAGLAGGCETQYF
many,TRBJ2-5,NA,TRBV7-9,TGTGCCAGCAGAAAGGGGACGGGCCAAGAGACCCAGTACTTC,CASRKGTGQETQYF
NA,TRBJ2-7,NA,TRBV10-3,TGTGCCATCAGTGAGTCAGGTAGCGGAATTTACGAGCAGTACTTC,CAISESGSGIYEQYF
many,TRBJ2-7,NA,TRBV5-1,TGCGCCAGCAGCCCAGCGGACAGTTTCTACGAGCAGTACTTC,CASSPADSFYEQYF
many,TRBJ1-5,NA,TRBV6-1,TGTGCCAGCAGGGGCCAGGGAGGTCAGCCCCAGCATTTT,CASRGQGGQPQHF
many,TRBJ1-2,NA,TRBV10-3,TGTGCCATCAGTGATATGGCAGATCGAAACTATGGCTACACCTTC,CAISDMADRNYGYTF
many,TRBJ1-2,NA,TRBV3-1,TGTGCCAGCAGCCGGCGGAGTAGAAGGGGCTACACCTTC,CASSRRSRRGYTF
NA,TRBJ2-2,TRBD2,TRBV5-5,TGTGCCAGCAGCTGGTTGTTAGCGGGATCGAACACCGGGGAGCTGTTTTTT,CASSWLLAGSNTGELFF
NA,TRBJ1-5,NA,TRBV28,TGTGCCAGCAGTTCCCGGGGAGGGGTTGACGGCAATCAGCCCCAGCATTTT,CASSSRGGVDGNQPQHF
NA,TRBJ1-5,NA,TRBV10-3,TGTGCCATCGGCACTAGCGGGAGTCAAGAGACCCAGCATTTT,CAIGTSGSQETQHF
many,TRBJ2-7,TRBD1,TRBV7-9,TGTGCCAGCGGGACAGCCCGCGACGAGCAGTACTTC,CASGTARDEQYF
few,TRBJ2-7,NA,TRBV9,TGTGCTAGTGAGGGCTACGAGCAGTACTTC,CASEGYEQYF
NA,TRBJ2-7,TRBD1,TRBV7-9,TGTGCCAGCAGCAAGGACAGGGGCTACGAGCAGTACTTC,CASSKDRGYEQYF
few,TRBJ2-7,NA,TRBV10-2,TGCGCCAGCAGTGAGTCGGACTCTCGCTACGAGCAGTACTTC,CASSESDSRYEQYF
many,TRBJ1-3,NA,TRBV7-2,TGTGCAACTCAACTAAGAATGGGGAACACCATATATTTT,CATQLRMGNTIYF
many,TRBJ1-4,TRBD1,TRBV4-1,TGCGCCAGCAGCCAACAAGACAGGGATGAAAAACTGTTTTTT,CASSQQDRDEKLFF
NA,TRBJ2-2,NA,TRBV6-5,TGTGCCATCAGTTCCCCCCGGGTAAACACCGGGGAGCTGTTTTTT,CAISSPRVNTGELFF
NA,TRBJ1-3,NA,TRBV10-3,TGTGCCATCTCCAAGCGAGGAGAGGGGAACACCATATATTTT,CAISKRGEGNTIYF
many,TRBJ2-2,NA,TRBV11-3,TGTGCCAGCACCTCCGACACCGGGGAGCTGTTTTTT,CASTSDTGELFF
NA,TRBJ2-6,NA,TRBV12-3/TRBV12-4,TGTGCCAGCAGTCCTGAGAGCTCTGGGGCCAACGTCCTGACTTTC,CASSPESSGANVLTF
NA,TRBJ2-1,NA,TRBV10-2,TGCGCCAGCAGTGACCCCCACAATCGTGAGCAGTTCTTC,CASSDPHNREQFF
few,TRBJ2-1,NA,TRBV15,TGTGCCAGCAGCTCCCGATATGAGCAGTTCTTC,CASSSRYEQFF
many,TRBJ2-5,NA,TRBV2,TGTGCCAGCGCTACGGGGCAAGAGACCCAGTACTTC,CASATGQETQYF
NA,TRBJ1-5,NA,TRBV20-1,TGCAGTGCTAGAGATCCGGGGGGCACGCGGCAGCCCCAGCATTTT,CSARDPGGTRQPQHF
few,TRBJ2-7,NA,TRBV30,TGTGCCTGGAGTCCCTCGGGGACAAGCTTTTACGAGCAGTACTTC,CAWSPSGTSFYEQYF
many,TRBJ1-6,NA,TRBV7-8,TGTGCCAGCAGCCGAGGCCGGGACTTAAATTCACCCCTCCACTTT,CASSRGRDLNSPLHF
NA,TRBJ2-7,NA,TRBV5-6,TGTACCAGCGAAGCTCAGGGGCAGTACGAGCAGTACTTC,CTSEAQGQYEQYF
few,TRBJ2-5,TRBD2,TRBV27,TGTGCCAGCAGTTTATCTAGCGGGGTACAAGAGACCCAGTACTTC,CASSLSSGVQETQYF
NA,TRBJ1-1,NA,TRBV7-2,TGTGCCAGCAGCACGACGACCTACTGGGCAACTGAAGCTTTCTTT,CASSTTTYWATEAFF
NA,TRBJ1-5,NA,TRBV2,TGTGCCAGCAGCGAGGGCAGACAGAATCAGCCCCAGCATTTT,CASSEGRQNQPQHF
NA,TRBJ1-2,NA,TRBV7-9,TGTGCCAGCAGCACCGAAATCTCTGGAAACACCTTC,CASSTEISGNTF